This T cell receptor beta chain was obtained from a study of cytomegalovirus exposure and HLA in healthy donors. Regarding the study as a whole: Among TCR beta chains of equal frequency, HLA-associated ones were more clonally expanded in a later analysis. An analysis that was carried out later associated fewer than 20,000 TCR beta sequences with HLA alleles at 0.05 false discovery rate.

Use of 60 Vbeta and 13 Jbeta primers characterized the PCR. Here immunoSEQ multiplex PCR was the method, and the copy in TCRdb shows in-frame clones only, minus some. The data show 170,000 or so clones, with about four fifths seen just once and 1% held by the top ten. The CDR3 sequence is 14 residues long. Trimming removed 2 bases from V and 2 bases from J, with 11 bases in between. CDR1 and CDR2 (germline): SGDLS, YYNGEE. As regards this clone: The antigen remains undetermined.

This chain connects TRBV9 to TRBJ2-7, with D possibly TRBD2 on 5 matching bases. The receptor was derived from a woman between 50 and 59 years old in good health and CMV-seropositive. The sample was PBMCs. This CDR3 reads CASSVGLGTYEQYF. The CDR3 nucleotides read TGTGCCAGCAGCGTTGGACTGGGGACCTACGAGCAGTACTTC.